These T cell receptor beta chains were read from a single sample in a study of cytomegalovirus exposure and HLA in healthy donors. Here immunoSEQ multiplex PCR was the method, and the copy in TCRdb shows in-frame clones only, minus some. The table includes around 130,000 clones, over 70% detected once. The sample taken for sequencing was PBMCs. All receptors derive from a woman in her 40s in good health and CMV-seropositive. Each CDR3 is given with its conserved first and last residue. D genes are given only for firm matches. Clone size appears in some rows only: once, few, many, or a class for an expanded clone.

TRBJ2-7 TRBV5-1 - TRBD2 CASSPGLVYEQYF TGCGCCAGCAGCCCGGGACTAGTCTACGAGCAGTACTTC
TRBJ1-4 TRBV2 - - CASRGSGFSEKLFF TGTGCCAGCAGGGGCTCAGGGTTTTCGGAAAAACTGTTTTTT
TRBJ2-7 TRBV10-2 few - CASSPMAGTYEQYF TGCGCCAGCAGTCCCATGGCAGGGACCTACGAGCAGTACTTC
TRBJ2-7 TRBV5-4 - TRBD2 CASSDRAGGVYEQYF TGTGCCAGCAGCGACAGGGCGGGGGGGGTTTACGAGCAGTACTTC
TRBJ1-5 TRBV27 - - CASSLSADSNQPQHF TGTGCCAGCAGTTTAAGTGCAGATAGCAATCAGCCCCAGCATTTT
TRBJ1-6 TRBV18 - - CASSRSSYNSPLHF TGTGCCAGCTCGCGAAGCTCCTATAATTCACCCCTCCACTTT
TRBJ2-7 TRBV5-1 - TRBD1 CASSLVTGSSYEQYF TGCGCCAGCAGCTTGGTGACAGGGAGCTCCTACGAGCAGTACTTC
TRBJ2-7 TRBV29-1 - TRBD1 CSVGPHGQGTVEQYF TGCAGCGTTGGCCCTCACGGACAGGGAACGGTTGAGCAGTACTTC
TRBJ1-2 TRBV5-4 - - CASRDRAEIYGYTF TGTGCCAGCAGGGACAGAGCCGAAATCTATGGCTACACCTTC
TRBJ2-3 TRBV7-2 - TRBD1 CASSLWTGRSTDTQYF TGTGCCAGCAGCTTGTGGACAGGGAGGAGCACAGATACGCAGTATTTT